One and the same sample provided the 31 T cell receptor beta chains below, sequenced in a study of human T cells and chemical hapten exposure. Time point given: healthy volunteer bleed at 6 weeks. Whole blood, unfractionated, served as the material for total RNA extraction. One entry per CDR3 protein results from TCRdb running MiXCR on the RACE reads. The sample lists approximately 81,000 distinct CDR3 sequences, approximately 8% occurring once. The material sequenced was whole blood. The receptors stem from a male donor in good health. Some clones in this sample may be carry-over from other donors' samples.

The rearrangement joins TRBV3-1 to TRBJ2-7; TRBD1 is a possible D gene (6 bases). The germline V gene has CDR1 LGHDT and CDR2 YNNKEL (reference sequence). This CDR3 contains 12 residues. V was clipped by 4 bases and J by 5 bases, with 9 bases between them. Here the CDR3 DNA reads TGTGCCAGCAGCCGGGACATCCACGAGCAGTACTTC. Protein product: CASSRDIHEQYF.

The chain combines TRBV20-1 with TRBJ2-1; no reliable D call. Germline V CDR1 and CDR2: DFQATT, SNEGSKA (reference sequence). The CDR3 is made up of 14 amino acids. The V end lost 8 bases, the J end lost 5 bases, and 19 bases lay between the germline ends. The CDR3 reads CSSKRTHTNNEQFF. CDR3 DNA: TGCAGTTCTAAACGGACCCATACCAACAATGAGCAGTTCTTC.

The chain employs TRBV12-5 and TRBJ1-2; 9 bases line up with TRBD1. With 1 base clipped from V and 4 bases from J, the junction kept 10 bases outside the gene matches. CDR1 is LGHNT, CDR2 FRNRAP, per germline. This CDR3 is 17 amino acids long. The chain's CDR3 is CASGLGIGTGTLYGYTF. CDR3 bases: TGTGCTAGTGGTTTGGGGATTGGGACAGGGACGCTCTATGGCTACACCTTC.

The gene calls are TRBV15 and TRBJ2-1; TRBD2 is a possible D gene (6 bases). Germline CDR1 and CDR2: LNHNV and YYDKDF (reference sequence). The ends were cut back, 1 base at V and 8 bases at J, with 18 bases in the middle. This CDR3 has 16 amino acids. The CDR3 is CATSRVLAPLKDEQFF. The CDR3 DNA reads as TGTGCCACCAGCAGAGTACTAGCACCCCTGAAGGATGAGCAGTTCTTC.

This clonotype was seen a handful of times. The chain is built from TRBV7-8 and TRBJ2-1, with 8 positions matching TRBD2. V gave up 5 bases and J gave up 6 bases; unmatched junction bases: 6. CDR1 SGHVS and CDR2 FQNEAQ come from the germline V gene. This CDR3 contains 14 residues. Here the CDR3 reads CASSNGLAFNEQFF. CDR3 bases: TGTGCCAGCAGCAACGGACTAGCCTTCAATGAGCAGTTCTTC.

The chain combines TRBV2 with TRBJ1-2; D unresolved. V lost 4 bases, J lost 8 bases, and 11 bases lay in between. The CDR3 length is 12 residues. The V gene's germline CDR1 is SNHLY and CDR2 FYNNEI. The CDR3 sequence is CASSGGREGYTF. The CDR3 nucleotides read TGTGCCAGCAGTGGAGGGCGGGAAGGCTACACCTTC.

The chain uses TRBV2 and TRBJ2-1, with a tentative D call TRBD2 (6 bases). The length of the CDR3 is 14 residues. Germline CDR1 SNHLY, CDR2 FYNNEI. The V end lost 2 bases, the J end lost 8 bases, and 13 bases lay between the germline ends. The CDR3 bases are TGTGCCAGCAGTGAAACCCCAACGGGGGATGAGCAGTTCTTC. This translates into CASSETPTGDEQFF.

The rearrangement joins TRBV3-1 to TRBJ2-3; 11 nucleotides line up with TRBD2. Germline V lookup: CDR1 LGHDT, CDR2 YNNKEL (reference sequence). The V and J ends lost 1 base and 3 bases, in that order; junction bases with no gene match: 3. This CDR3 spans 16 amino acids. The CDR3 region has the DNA TGTGCCAGCAGCCAAGTAGCGGGGGGGCGGACAGATACGCAGTATTTT. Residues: CASSQVAGGRTDTQYF.

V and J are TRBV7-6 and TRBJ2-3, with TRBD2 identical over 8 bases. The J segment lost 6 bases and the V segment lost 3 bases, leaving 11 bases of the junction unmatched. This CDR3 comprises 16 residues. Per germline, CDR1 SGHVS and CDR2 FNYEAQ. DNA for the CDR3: TGTGCCAGCAGCTTCTTAGCGGGGAGGACGCTGGATACGCAGTATTTT. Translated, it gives CASSFLAGRTLDTQYF. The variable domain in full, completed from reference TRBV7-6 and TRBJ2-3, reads GAGVSQSPRYKVTKRGQDVALRCDPISGHVSLYWYRQALGQGPEFLTYFNYEAQQDKSGLPNDRFSAERPEGSISTLTIQRTEQRDSAMYRCASSFLAGRTLDTQYFGPGTRLTVL.

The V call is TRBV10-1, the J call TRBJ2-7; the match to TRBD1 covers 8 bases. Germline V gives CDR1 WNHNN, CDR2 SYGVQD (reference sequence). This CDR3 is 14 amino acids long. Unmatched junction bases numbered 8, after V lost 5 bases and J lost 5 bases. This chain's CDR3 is CASSTRDRTNEQYF. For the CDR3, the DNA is TGCGCCAGCAGTACGAGGGACAGGACGAACGAGCAGTACTTC.

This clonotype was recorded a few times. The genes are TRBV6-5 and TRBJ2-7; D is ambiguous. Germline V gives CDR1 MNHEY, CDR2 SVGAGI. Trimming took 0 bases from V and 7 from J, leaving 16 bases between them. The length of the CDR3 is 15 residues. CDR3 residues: CASSYSAEAWGEQYF. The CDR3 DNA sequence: TGTGCCAGCAGTTACTCGGCAGAAGCATGGGGTGAGCAGTACTTC.

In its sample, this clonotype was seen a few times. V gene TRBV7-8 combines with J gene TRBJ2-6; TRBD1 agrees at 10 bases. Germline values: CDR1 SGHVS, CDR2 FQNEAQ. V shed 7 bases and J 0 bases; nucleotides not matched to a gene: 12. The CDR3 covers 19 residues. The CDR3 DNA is TGTGCCAGCACCCCCGGGACAGGGGATTTATACTCTGGGGCCAACGTCCTGACTTTC. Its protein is CASTPGTGDLYSGANVLTF.

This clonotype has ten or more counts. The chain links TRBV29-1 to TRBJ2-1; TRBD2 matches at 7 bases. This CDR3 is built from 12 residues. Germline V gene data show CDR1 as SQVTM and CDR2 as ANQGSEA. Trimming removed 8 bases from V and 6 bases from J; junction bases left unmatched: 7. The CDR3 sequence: CSSLTSPNEQFF. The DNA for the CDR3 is TGCAGCTCACTGACTAGCCCCAATGAGCAGTTCTTC.

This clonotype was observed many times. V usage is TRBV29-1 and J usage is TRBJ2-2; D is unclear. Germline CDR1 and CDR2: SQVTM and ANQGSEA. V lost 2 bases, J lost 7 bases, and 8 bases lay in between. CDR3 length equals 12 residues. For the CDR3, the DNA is TGCAGCGTTGAATCACTTGGCGGGGAGCTGTTTTTT. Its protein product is CSVESLGGELFF.

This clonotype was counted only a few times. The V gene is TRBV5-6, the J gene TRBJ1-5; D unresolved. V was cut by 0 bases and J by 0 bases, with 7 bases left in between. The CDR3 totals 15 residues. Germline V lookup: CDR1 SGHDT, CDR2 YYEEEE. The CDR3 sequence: CASSLGGDSNQPQHF. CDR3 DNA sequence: TGTGCCAGCAGCTTGGGCGGAGATAGCAATCAGCCCCAGCATTTT. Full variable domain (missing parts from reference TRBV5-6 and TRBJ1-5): DAGVTQSPTHLIKTRGQQVTLRCSPKSGHDTVSWYQQALGQGPQFIFQYYEEEERQRGNFPDRFSGHQFPNYSSELNVNALLLGDSALYLCASSLGGDSNQPQHFGDGTRLSIL.

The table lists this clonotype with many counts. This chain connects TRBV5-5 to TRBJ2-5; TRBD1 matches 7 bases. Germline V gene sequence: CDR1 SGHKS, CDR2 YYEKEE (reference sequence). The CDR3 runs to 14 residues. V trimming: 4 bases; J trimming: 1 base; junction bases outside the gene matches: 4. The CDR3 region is CASSQYRGQETQYF. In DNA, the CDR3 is TGTGCCAGCAGCCAGTACAGGGGCCAAGAGACCCAGTACTTC.

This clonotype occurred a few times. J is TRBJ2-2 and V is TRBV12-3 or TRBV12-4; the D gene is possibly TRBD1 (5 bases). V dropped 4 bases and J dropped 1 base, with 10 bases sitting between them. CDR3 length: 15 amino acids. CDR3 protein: CASSYSGLNTGELFF. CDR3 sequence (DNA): TGTGCCAGCAGTTACTCAGGGCTGAACACCGGGGAGCTGTTTTTT.

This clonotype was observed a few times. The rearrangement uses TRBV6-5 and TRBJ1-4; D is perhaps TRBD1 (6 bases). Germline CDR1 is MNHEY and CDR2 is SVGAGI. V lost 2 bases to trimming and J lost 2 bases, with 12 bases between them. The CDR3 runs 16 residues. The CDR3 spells CASSYKQGGTNEKLFF. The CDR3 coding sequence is TGTGCCAGCAGTTACAAACAGGGAGGCACTAATGAAAAACTGTTTTTT.

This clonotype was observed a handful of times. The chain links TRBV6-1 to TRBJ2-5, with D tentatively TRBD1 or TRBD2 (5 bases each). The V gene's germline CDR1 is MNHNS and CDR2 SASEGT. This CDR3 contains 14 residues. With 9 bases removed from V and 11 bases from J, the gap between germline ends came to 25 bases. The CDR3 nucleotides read TGTGCCAGTAGAGACCGGGGACCCTTCACGTCACAGTACTTC. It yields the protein CASRDRGPFTSQYF.

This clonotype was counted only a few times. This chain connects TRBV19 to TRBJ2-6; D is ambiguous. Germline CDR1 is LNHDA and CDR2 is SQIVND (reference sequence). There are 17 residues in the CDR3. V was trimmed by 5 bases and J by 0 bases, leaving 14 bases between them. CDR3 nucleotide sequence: TGTGCCAGTAGTCTTCGGACGGTGAGCTCTGGGGCCAACGTCCTGACTTTC. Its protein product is CASSLRTVSSGANVLTF.

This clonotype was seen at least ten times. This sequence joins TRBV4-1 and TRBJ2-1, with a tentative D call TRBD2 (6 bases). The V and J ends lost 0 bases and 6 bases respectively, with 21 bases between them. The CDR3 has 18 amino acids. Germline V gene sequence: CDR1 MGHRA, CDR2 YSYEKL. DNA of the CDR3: TGCGCCAGCAGCCAAGATGGCTCTAGCGCGATCGCACGCAATGAGCAGTTCTTC. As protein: CASSQDGSSAIARNEQFF.

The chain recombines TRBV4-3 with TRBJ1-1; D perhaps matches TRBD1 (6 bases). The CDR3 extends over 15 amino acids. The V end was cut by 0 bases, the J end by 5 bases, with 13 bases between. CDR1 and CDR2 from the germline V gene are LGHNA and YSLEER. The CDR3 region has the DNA TGCGCCAGCAGCCAAGATGGGGGGCGACGAACTGAAGCTTTCTTT. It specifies CASSQDGGRRTEAFF.

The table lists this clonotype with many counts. DNA of the CDR3: TGTGCCAGCAGTCCTCTCAACGTCCTGACTTTC. This translates into CASSPLNVLTF. This rearrangement joins TRBV6-2 or TRBV6-3 to TRBJ2-6; unclear D gene. Germline V gives CDR1 MNHEY, CDR2 SVGEGT. V was clipped by 5 bases and J by 9 bases, with 5 bases between them. The CDR3 consists of 11 residues.

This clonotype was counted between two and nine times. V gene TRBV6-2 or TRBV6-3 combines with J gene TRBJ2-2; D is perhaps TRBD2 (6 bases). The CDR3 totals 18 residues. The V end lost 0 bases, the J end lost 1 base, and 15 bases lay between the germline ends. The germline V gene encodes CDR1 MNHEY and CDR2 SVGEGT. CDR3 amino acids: CASSYSFPLGGNTGELFF. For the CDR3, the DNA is TGTGCCAGCAGTTACTCCTTTCCTCTCGGGGGGAACACCGGGGAGCTGTTTTTT.

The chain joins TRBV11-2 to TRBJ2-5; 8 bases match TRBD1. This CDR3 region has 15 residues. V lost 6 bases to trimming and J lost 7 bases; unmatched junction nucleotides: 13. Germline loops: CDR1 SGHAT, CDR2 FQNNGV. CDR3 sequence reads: CASRAPGQALGTQYF. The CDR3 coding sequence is TGTGCCAGCAGAGCGCCGGGACAGGCGTTAGGGACCCAGTACTTC. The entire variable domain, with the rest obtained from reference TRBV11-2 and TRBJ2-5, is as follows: EAGVAQSPRYKIIEKRQSVAFWCNPISGHATLYWYQQILGQGPKLLIQFQNNGVVDDSQLPKDRFSAERLKGVDSTLKIQPAKLEDSAVYLCASRAPGQALGTQYFGPGTRLLVL.

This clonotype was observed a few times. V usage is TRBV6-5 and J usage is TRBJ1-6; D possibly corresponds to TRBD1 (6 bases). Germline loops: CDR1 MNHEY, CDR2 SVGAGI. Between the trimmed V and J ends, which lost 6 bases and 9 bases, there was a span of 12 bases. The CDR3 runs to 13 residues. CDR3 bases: TGTGCCAGCAGGCAACAGGGTGTTTCACCCCTCCACTTT. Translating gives CASRQQGVSPLHF.

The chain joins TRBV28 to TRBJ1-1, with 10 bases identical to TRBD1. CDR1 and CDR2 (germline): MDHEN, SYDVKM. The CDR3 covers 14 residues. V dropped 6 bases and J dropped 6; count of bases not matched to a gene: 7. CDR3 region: CASSQDRGRAEAFF. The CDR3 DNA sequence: TGTGCCAGCAGCCAGGACAGGGGGAGGGCTGAAGCTTTCTTT.

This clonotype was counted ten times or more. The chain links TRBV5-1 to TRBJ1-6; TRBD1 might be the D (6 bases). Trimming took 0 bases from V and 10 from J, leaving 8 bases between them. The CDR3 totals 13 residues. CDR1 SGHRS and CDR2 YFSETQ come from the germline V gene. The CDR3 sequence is CASSLDRASPLHF. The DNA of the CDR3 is TGCGCCAGCAGCTTGGACAGGGCCTCACCCCTCCACTTT.

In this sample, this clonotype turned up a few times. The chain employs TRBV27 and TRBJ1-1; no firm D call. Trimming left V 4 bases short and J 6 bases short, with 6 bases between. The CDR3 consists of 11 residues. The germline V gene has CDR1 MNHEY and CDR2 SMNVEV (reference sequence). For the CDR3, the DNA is TGTGCCAGCAGTTCCAACTCTGAAGCTTTCTTT. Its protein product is CASSSNSEAFF.

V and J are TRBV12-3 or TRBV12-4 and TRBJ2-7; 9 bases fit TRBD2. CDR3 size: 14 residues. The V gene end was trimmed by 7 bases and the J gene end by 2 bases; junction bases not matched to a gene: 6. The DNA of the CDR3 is TGTGCCAGCATCCCAGCGGGAGGTCCCTACGAGCAGTACTTC. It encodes CASIPAGGPYEQYF.

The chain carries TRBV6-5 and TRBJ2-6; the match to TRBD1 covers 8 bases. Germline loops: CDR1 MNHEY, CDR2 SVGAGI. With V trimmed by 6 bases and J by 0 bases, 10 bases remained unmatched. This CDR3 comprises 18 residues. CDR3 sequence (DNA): TGTGCCAGCAGGAGCCGGACAGGGTATCCCTCTGGGGCCAACGTCCTGACTTTC. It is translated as CASRSRTGYPSGANVLTF.